The source of this T cell receptor beta chain is a study of beta chain features in type 1 diabetes. Findings of the study overall: Naive, central memory and Treg TCRB repertoires appeared more alike in patients than in healthy donors. Reads derived from cDNA could over-represent cells showing high TCR expression.

As to this clone: Its antigen remains unidentified. Relative to the germline gene, one junction end is altered; a read error may explain this.

Every isolated RNA sample was fully reverse transcribed, so sequencing captured expressed TCRB transcripts. Sequencing used immunoSEQ multiplex PCR; TCRdb keeps in-frame clones, though not all of them. The sample includes roughly 250,000 clones, 68% of them seen just once. This receptor was obtained from a man in his thirties or forties in good health. Sequenced sample: naive CD4+ T cells from blood.

The CDR3 DNA reads as TGCCCCGGCCCGGGCATAACAGATACGCAGTATTTT. Translated: CPGPGITDTQYF. The chain recombines TRBV15 with TRBJ2-3; unclear D gene. Looked up from germline, CDR1 is LNHNV and CDR2 is YYDKDF (reference sequence). The CDR3 extends over 12 amino acids.